The 29 T cell receptor beta chains in this list originate from one sample, sequenced in a study of cytomegalovirus exposure and HLA in healthy donors. Assay used: immunoSEQ multiplex PCR; TCRdb lists only in-frame clones, some missing. The sample gives roughly 350,000 clones, roughly 88% of which show up once; approximately 0.84% is in the top ten. Sequencing was carried out using PBMCs. The receptor set was obtained from a woman aged 18-30 years in good health and CMV-seronegative.

The chain has TRBV6-6 and TRBJ1-2, with 9 bases that match TRBD1. V lost 0 bases to trimming and J lost 3 bases; unmatched junction nucleotides: 5. The germline V gene encodes CDR1 MNHNY and CDR2 SVGAGI (reference sequence). The CDR3 loop spans 16 amino acids. CDR3 loop: CASSYSRDRVYYGYTF. DNA for the CDR3: TGTGCCAGCAGTTACTCGAGGGACAGGGTATACTATGGCTACACCTTC.

The genes are TRBV28 and TRBJ1-2; D is unclear. V lost 7 bases and J lost 8, with 17 bases in between. Germline V gene sequence: CDR1 MDHEN, CDR2 SYDVKM. CDR3 length: 13 residues. The CDR3 reads CASTVAGRRGYTF. CDR3 sequence (DNA): TGTGCCAGCACCGTCGCCGGGAGGAGGGGCTACACCTTC.

The CDR3 loop reads CASSEDRGYGYTF. Here the CDR3 DNA reads TGTGCCAGCAGTGAAGACAGGGGCTATGGCTACACCTTC. The chain has TRBV6-1 and TRBJ1-2; TRBD1 agrees at 7 bases. The length of the CDR3 is 13 residues. CDR1 and CDR2 (germline): MNHNS, SASEGT. J lost 4 bases, V lost 1 base, and 0 bases had no gene match.

This clone appeared a few times. The V and J genes are TRBV4-3 and TRBJ2-6; tentatively, D is TRBD1 (6 bases). This CDR3 comprises 16 residues. Germline V gene data show CDR1 as LGHNA and CDR2 as YSLEER. V was cut by 4 bases and J by 0 bases, with 10 bases left in between. CDR3 loop: CASSRGHRSGANVLTF. CDR3 sequence (DNA): TGCGCCAGCAGCCGGGGGCACCGCTCTGGGGCCAACGTCCTGACTTTC.

The chain recombines TRBV4-2 with TRBJ1-4, with 7 nucleotides matching TRBD1. The CDR3 covers 16 residues. CDR1 and CDR2 from the germline V gene are LGHNA and YNFKEQ. Unmatched junction bases numbered 6, after V lost 3 bases and J lost 2 bases. The CDR3 loop reads CASSQPGTVTNEKLFF. The CDR3 DNA follows: TGTGCCAGCAGCCAGCCCGGGACAGTGACTAATGAAAAACTGTTTTTT.

This clone was picked up a small number of times. The genes are TRBV7-2 and TRBJ1-2, with D perhaps TRBD1 (5 bases). Germline V gene sequence: CDR1 SGHTA, CDR2 FQGNSA. The V end lost 4 bases, the J end lost 3 bases, and 18 bases lay between the germline ends. The CDR3 sequence is 16 residues long. The DNA for the CDR3 is TGTGCCAGCAGCTCCACGATACGACAGCCCCACTATGGCTACACCTTC. Translating gives CASSSTIRQPHYGYTF.

The J gene is TRBJ2-7, the V gene TRBV11-2; unclear D gene. V dropped 0 bases and J dropped 5 bases, with 17 bases sitting between them. This CDR3 contains 16 residues. CDR1 is SGHAT and CDR2 is FQNNGV in the germline V gene. CDR3 residues: CASSLDGVGNSDEQYF. CDR3 nucleotide sequence: TGTGCCAGCAGCTTAGACGGAGTTGGCAATTCGGACGAGCAGTACTTC.

The V gene is TRBV5-6, the J gene TRBJ2-1; TRBD2 agrees at 7 bases. Trimming cost V 0 bases and J 6 bases; bases outside gene matches: 3. This CDR3 has 14 amino acids. CDR1 SGHDT and CDR2 YYEEEE come from the germline V gene. CDR3 amino acids: CASSLGGSGNEQFF. Written as DNA, the CDR3 is TGTGCCAGCAGCTTGGGCGGGAGCGGCAATGAGCAGTTCTTC.

The rearrangement joins TRBV30 to TRBJ2-7, with a possible D match to TRBD1 (7 bases). Germline CDR1 reads GTSNPN; CDR2 reads SVGIG (reference sequence). The CDR3 consists of 14 residues. V gave up 3 bases and J gave up 4 bases, with 16 bases separating them. The CDR3 spells CAWSRRGQQYEQYF. For the CDR3, the DNA is TGTGCCTGGAGCCGGCGGGGACAGCAATACGAGCAGTACTTC.

With regard to this clone: The identical CDR3 is also encoded by other nucleotide sequences in the sample. The chain joins TRBV30 to TRBJ1-1; tentative D call: TRBD1 (5 bases). The V gene lost 3 bases and the J gene lost 1 base, with 9 bases spanning the gap. CDR1 is GTSNPN and CDR2 is SVGIG in the germline V gene (reference sequence). The CDR3 loop spans 13 amino acids. CDR3 loop: CAWRPGGNTEAFF. The CDR3 region has the DNA TGTGCCTGGAGACCGGGGGGGAACACTGAAGCTTTCTTT.

The rearrangement links TRBV6-1 to TRBJ2-7, with TRBD1 matching 7 bases. The CDR3 length is 15 residues. The V gene's germline CDR1 is MNHNS and CDR2 SASEGT. The V segment lost 5 bases and the J segment 3 bases; nucleotides outside the gene matches: 10. CDR3 loop: CASSTYRGLHYEQYF. CDR3 coding DNA: TGTGCCAGCAGTACCTACAGGGGCCTTCACTACGAGCAGTACTTC.

In this sample, this clone turned up once. The V and J genes are TRBV27 and TRBJ2-3; the D is unclear. This CDR3 comprises 16 residues. Germline V CDR1 and CDR2: MNHEY, SMNVEV (reference sequence). Trimming cost V 6 bases and J 5 bases, with 21 bases left between them. The chain's CDR3 is CASSRINYVRRDTQYF. The CDR3 bases are TGTGCCAGCAGCCGAATAAACTATGTGCGTAGAGATACGCAGTATTTT.

The J gene is TRBJ1-1, the V gene TRBV28; D gene uncertain. V was pared by 4 bases and J by 3 bases, with 9 bases between. The CDR3 runs 13 residues. Germline CDR1 MDHEN, CDR2 SYDVKM. The CDR3 DNA reads TGTGCCAGCAGTTCAGGCAGCTACACTGAAGCTTTCTTT. Translated, it gives CASSSGSYTEAFF. The full variable domain, completed using reference TRBV28 and TRBJ1-1, is DVKVTQSSRYLVKRTGEKVFLECVQDMDHENMFWYRQDPGLGLRLIYFSYDVKMKEKGDIPEGYSVSREKKERFSLILESASTNQTSMYLCASSSGSYTEAFFGQGTRLTVV.

In this sample, this clone turned up a few times. The rearrangement uses TRBV19 and TRBJ1-5, with D unresolved. This CDR3 region has 13 residues. Trimming took off 5 bases at V and 5 bases at J, with 10 bases between the two ends. Germline assignment: CDR1 LNHDA and CDR2 SQIVND (reference sequence). The CDR3: CASSPTQDQPQHF. The CDR3 region has the DNA TGTGCCAGTAGTCCCACCCAGGATCAGCCCCAGCATTTT.

V gene TRBV27 combines with J gene TRBJ2-3; 8 nucleotides line up with TRBD1. This CDR3 comprises 14 residues. With 3 bases clipped from V and 4 bases from J, the junction kept 3 bases outside the gene matches. The germline V gene has CDR1 MNHEY and CDR2 SMNVEV (reference sequence). CDR3 in amino acids: CASSFPGGSDTQYF. CDR3 DNA: TGTGCCAGCAGTTTCCCAGGGGGCTCAGATACGCAGTATTTT.

CDR3 DNA sequence: TGCAGCGTTGGCTCCTGGGGGGGGGAAGGCACCATATATTTT. It encodes CSVGSWGGEGTIYF. J is TRBJ1-3 and V is TRBV29-1, with D possibly being TRBD1 (5 bases). V lost 4 bases and J 9 bases, leaving 19 bases between the germline ends. Germline V gives CDR1 SQVTM, CDR2 ANQGSEA. This CDR3 contains 14 residues. The entire variable domain, with the rest obtained from reference TRBV29-1 and TRBJ1-3, is as follows: SAVISQKPSRDICQRGTSLTIQCQVDSQVTMMFWYRQQPGQSLTLIATANQGSEATYESGFVIDKFPISRPNLTFSTLTVSNMSPEDSSIYLCSVGSWGGEGTIYFGEGSWLTVV.

The chain recombines TRBV27 with TRBJ2-7; the match to TRBD1 covers 7 bases. The germline CDR1 and CDR2 sequences are MNHEY and SMNVEV (reference sequence). V lost 3 bases and J lost 2; bases outside the gene matches: 4. The length of the CDR3 is 14 residues. The CDR3 coding sequence is TGTGCCAGCAGTTTGTCGACAGGGCCCTACGAGCAGTACTTC. Amino acid sequence: CASSLSTGPYEQYF.

The V and J genes are TRBV7-2 and TRBJ2-1, with D perhaps matching TRBD2 (6 bases). CDR1 is SGHTA, CDR2 FQGNSA, per germline. Between the trimmed V and J ends, which lost 7 bases and 4 bases, there was a span of 17 bases. This CDR3 is 15 amino acids long. This CDR3 reads CASIRGEAPYNEQFF. In DNA, the CDR3 is TGTGCCAGCATCCGAGGGGAGGCCCCTTACAATGAGCAGTTCTTC.

The V gene is TRBV7-8, the J gene TRBJ2-1; 10 nucleotides match TRBD2. V shed 2 bases, J shed 10 bases, and the junction held 11 bases outside the gene matches. This CDR3 has 16 amino acids. Germline V gene data show CDR1 as SGHVS and CDR2 as FQNEAQ. The CDR3 region is CASSLLASGGPMEQFF. The CDR3 nucleotides are TGTGCCAGCAGCTTATTGGCTAGCGGGGGCCCCATGGAGCAGTTCTTC.

The chain recombines TRBV27 with TRBJ2-7, with 8 positions matching TRBD1. V was clipped by 6 bases and J by 1 base; unmatched bases: 8. CDR1 and CDR2 from the germline V gene are MNHEY and SMNVEV (reference sequence). The CDR3 runs 15 residues. CDR3 protein: CASSSGTGTSYEQYF. In DNA, the CDR3 is TGTGCCAGCAGCTCCGGGACAGGAACTTCCTACGAGCAGTACTTC.

This clone was recorded many times. The chain couples TRBV29-1 to TRBJ2-7, with TRBD1 as a possible D gene (5 bases). The V gene lost 4 bases and the J gene lost 2 bases, with 12 bases spanning the gap. The CDR3 has 13 amino acids. Germline V gene data show CDR1 as SQVTM and CDR2 as ANQGSEA. The chain's CDR3 is CSVVAADTYEQYF. CDR3 bases: TGCAGCGTTGTGGCCGCGGACACCTACGAGCAGTACTTC.

This chain joins TRBV28 and TRBJ2-6; 8 bases are shared with TRBD1. Looked up from germline, CDR1 is MDHEN and CDR2 is SYDVKM. The CDR3 runs to 18 residues. V was pared by 5 bases and J by 4 bases, with 13 bases of the junction left unmatched. CDR3 sequence reads: CASSIPGQASSGANVLTF. For the CDR3, the DNA is TGTGCCAGCAGTATTCCGGGACAGGCCTCGTCCGGGGCCAACGTCCTGACTTTC.

The chain joins TRBV6-6 to TRBJ2-7, with 7 bases matching TRBD1. V lost 5 bases to trimming and J lost 0 bases; unmatched junction nucleotides: 7. The CDR3 extends over 15 amino acids. Germline V gene sequence: CDR1 MNHNY, CDR2 SVGAGI (reference sequence). CDR3 loop: CASSPTGALSYEQYF. The CDR3 nucleotides are TGTGCCAGCAGTCCAACAGGGGCCCTCTCCTACGAGCAGTACTTC.

This chain uses TRBV30 with TRBJ2-7; TRBD2 matches 8 bases. Germline V CDR1 and CDR2: GTSNPN, SVGIG (reference sequence). V lost 2 bases, J lost 2 bases, and 2 bases stayed unmatched. The CDR3 totals 13 residues. This CDR3 is CAWSPTSAYEQYF. The CDR3 nucleotides are TGTGCCTGGAGTCCGACTAGCGCCTACGAGCAGTACTTC.

The genes are TRBV7-3 and TRBJ2-1; the match to TRBD2 covers 15 bases. Germline assignment: CDR1 SGHTA and CDR2 FQGTGA. The trim removed 2 bases at V and 2 bases at J, leaving 7 bases unmatched. The CDR3 sequence is 19 residues long. The CDR3 nucleotides read TGTGCCAGCAGCTTAGGACTAGCGGGAGGGCCAACTACCTACAATGAGCAGTTCTTC. This gives the protein CASSLGLAGGPTTYNEQFF.

The chain carries TRBV25-1 and TRBJ2-7, with TRBD2 matching over 14 bases. The CDR3 is 15 amino acids. The germline gives CDR1 MGHDK, CDR2 SYGVNS. V lost 8 bases, J lost 4 bases, and 7 bases stayed unmatched. The CDR3 nucleotides are TGTGCCAGCTGCCCGGGACTAGCGGGAGTTTACGAGCAGTACTTC. It codes for CASCPGLAGVYEQYF.

This chain joins TRBV2 and TRBJ2-3, with TRBD2 matching over 13 bases. This CDR3 contains 16 residues. J gave up 2 bases and V 3 bases, and 2 bases lay outside the gene matches. Germline V CDR1 and CDR2: SNHLY, FYNNEI. CDR3 protein: CASSEGLAGITDTQYF. CDR3 nucleotide sequence: TGTGCCAGCAGTGAGGGACTAGCGGGAATCACAGATACGCAGTATTTT.

Concerning this clone: Mismatch with germline at one junction end may stem from a read error. The V and J genes are TRBV5-4 and TRBJ1-2; possible D gene TRBD1, 6 bases. CDR1 and CDR2 from the germline V gene are SGHNT and YYREEE (reference sequence). The CDR3 totals 15 residues. CDR3: CASSSYRELHYGYTF. For the CDR3, the DNA is TGTGCCAGCAGCTCATACAGGGAGTTGCACTACGGCTACACCTTC.

This rearrangement joins TRBV10-3 to TRBJ1-1, with D uncertain. The V gene lost 11 bases and the J gene lost 0 bases, with 16 bases spanning the gap. The CDR3 totals 14 residues. CDR1 and CDR2 (germline): ENHRY, SYGVKD. The CDR3 sequence: CASREAFMNTEAFF. CDR3 coding DNA: TGTGCCTCGAGAGAGGCATTCATGAACACTGAAGCTTTCTTT.